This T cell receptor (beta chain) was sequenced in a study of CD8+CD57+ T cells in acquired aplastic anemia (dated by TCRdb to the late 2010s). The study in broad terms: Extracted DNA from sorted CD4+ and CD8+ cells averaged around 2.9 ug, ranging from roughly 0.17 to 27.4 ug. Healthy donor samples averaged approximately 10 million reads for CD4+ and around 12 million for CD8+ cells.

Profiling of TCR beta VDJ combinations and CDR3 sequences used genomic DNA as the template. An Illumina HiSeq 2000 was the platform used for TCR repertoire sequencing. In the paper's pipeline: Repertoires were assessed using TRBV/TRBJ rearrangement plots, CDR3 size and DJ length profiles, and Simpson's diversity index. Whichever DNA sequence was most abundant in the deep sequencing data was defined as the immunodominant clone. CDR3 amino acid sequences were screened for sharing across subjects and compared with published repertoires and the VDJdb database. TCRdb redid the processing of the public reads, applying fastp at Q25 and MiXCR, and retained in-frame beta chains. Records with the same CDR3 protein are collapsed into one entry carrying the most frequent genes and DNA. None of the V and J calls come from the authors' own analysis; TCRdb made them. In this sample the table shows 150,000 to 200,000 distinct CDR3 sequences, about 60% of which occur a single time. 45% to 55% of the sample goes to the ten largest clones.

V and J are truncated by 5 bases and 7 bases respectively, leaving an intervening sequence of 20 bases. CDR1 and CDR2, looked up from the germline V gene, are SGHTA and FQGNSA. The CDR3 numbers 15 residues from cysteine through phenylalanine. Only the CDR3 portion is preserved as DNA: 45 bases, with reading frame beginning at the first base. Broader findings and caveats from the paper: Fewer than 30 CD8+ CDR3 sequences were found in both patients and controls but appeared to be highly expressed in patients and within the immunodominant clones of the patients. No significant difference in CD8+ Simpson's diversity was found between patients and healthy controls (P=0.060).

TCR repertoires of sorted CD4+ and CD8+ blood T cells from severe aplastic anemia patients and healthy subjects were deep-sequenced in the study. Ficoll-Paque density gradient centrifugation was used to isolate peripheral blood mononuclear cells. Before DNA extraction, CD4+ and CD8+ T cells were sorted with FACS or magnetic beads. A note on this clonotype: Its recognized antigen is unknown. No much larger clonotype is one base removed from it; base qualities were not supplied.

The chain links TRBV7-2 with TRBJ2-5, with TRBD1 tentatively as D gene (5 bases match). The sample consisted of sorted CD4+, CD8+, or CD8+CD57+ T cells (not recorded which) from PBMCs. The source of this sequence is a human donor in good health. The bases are TGTGCCAGCAGCCCCCATGGTGGCAGGGATGCGACCCAGTACTTC. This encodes CASSPHGGRDATQYF.